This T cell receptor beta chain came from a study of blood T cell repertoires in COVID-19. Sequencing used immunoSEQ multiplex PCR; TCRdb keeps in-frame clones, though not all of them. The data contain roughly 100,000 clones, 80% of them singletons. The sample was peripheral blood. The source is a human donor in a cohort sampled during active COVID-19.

CDR3: CATAGIPPYEQYF. The CDR3 DNA is TGTGCCACCGCCGGGATTCCCCCCTACGAGCAGTACTTC. The rearrangement links TRBV28 to TRBJ2-7, with a tentative D call TRBD2 (5 bases). From germline, CDR1 is MDHEN and CDR2 SYDVKM. Trimming cost V 10 bases and J 2 bases, with 15 bases left between them. This CDR3 has 13 amino acids.